This T cell receptor beta chain came from a study of shared clonotypes between healthy human individuals. The study enrolled healthy HIV-negative adults without recent acute infections or vaccinations as donors. The sorted-subset replicate PCRs were given about 200 ng DNA, which is about 30,000 T cell genomes. Only in-frame clones appear in the TCRdb table, and some are missing; sequencing was by immunoSEQ multiplex PCR. The sample yields under 1,100,000 clones, approximately 80% seen once. V gave up 2 bases and J gave up 7 bases, with 8 bases separating them. Per the germline V gene, CDR1 is KGHSH and CDR2 is LQKENI. This CDR3 is built from 13 residues.

The sequence derives from a man aged 18 to 30 in good health. Some clones in this sample may be carry-over from other donors' samples. The chain employs TRBV18 and TRBJ1-4; a weak D match, TRBD1 (6 bases). Sequencing used memory CD4+ T cells from PBMCs. The subset: CD45RA-negative fraction. CDR3 in amino acids: CASSPGGGEKLFF. The CDR3 DNA sequence: TGTGCCAGCTCACCAGGGGGCGGTGAAAAACTGTTTTTT.